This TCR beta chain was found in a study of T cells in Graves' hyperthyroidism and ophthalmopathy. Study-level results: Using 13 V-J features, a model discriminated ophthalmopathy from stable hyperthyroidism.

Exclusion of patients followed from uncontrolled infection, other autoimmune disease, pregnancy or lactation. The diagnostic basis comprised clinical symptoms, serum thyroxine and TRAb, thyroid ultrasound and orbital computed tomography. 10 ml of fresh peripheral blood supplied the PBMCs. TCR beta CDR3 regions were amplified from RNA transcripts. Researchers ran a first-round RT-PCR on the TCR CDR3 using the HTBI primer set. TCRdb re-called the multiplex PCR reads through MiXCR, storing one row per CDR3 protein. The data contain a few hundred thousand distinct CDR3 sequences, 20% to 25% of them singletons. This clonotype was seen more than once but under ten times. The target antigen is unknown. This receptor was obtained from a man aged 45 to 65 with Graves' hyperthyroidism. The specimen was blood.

CDR3 amino acids: CASSPSGSLSEQYF. CDR3 in DNA: TGTGCCAGCAGCCCTAGCGGGAGCCTAAGCGAGCAGTACTTC. The chain recombines TRBV12-3 or TRBV12-4 with TRBJ2-7; 10 bases map to TRBD2. The CDR3 length is 14 residues. Trimming at V came to 6 bases and at J to 6 bases, leaving 8 bases not matched to a gene.